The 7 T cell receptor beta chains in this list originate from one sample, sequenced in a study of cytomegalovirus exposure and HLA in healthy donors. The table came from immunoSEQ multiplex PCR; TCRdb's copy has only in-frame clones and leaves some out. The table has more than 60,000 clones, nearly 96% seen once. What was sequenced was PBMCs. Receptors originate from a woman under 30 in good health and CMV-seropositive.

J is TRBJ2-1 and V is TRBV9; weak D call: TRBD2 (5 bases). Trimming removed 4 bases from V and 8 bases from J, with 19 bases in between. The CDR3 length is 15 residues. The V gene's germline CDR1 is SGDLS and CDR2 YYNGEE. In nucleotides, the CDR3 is TGTGCCAGCAGCTTAACGGACTCCGGTGTCTATGAGCAGTTCTTC. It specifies CASSLTDSGVYEQFF.

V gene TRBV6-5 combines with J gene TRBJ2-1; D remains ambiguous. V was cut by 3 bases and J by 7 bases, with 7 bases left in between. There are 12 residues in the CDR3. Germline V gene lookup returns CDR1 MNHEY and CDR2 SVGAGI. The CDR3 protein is CASSYYGNEQFF. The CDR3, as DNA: TGTGCCAGCAGTTATTACGGGAATGAGCAGTTCTTC.

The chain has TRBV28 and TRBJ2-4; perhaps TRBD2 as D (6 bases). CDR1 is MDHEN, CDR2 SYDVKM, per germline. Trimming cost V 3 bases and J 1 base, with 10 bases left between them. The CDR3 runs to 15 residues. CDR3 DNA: TGTGCCAGCAGTTTTTCCCGGGGGGCCAAAAACATTCAGTACTTC. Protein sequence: CASSFSRGAKNIQYF.

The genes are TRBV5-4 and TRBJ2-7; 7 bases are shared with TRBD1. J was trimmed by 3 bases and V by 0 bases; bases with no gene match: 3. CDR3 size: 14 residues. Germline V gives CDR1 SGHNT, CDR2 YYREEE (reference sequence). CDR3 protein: CASSLGDRVYEQYF. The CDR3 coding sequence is TGTGCCAGCAGCTTGGGAGACAGGGTCTACGAGCAGTACTTC.

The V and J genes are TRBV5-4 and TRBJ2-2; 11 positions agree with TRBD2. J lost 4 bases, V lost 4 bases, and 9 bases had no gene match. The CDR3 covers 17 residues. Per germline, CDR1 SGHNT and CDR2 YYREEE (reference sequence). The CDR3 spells CASSPTGSGRATGELFF. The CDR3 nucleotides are TGTGCCAGCAGCCCCACGGGTAGCGGGAGGGCCACCGGGGAGCTGTTTTTT. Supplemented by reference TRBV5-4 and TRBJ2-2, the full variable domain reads ETGVTQSPTHLIKTRGQQVTLRCSSQSGHNTVSWYQQALGQGPQFIFQYYREEENGRGNFPPRFSGLQFPNYSSELNVNALELDDSALYLCASSPTGSGRATGELFFGEGSRLTVL.

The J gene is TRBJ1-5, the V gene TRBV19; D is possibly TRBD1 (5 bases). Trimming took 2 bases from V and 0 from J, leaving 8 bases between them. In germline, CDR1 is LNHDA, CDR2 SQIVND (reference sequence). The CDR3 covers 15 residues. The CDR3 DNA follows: TGTGCCAGTAGTATAAACAGGATTAGCAATCAGCCCCAGCATTTT. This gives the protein CASSINRISNQPQHF.

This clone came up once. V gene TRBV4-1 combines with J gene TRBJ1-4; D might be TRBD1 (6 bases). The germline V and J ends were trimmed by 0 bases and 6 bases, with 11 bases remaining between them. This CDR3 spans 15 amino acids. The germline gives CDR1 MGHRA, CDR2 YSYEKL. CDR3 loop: CASSQDGGGDEKLFF. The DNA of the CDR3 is TGCGCCAGCAGCCAAGACGGGGGGGGCGATGAAAAACTGTTTTTT.